The clone carrying this TCR beta chain turned up a few times. The antigen is not known. Between the trimmed V and J ends, which lost 0 bases and 6 bases, there was a span of 11 bases. Germline values: CDR1 LGHNA, CDR2 YSLEER. The length of the CDR3 is 14 residues. Together with a sample-barcoded 5' primer, a J-beta primer mix was included in a second PCR lasting about 6 to 11 cycles. TCRdb redid the calling of the 5' RACE reads with MiXCR, one entry per CDR3 protein. The sample has roughly 1.5 million distinct CDR3 sequences, approximately 43% seen once; the top ten hold 4%. This specimen comes from a study of blood T cells in healthy people across ages. Study-level points and caveats: Without sorted subsets, naive and antigen-experienced compartments could not be conclusively compared.

Sequencing used blood. This rearrangement joins TRBV4-3 to TRBJ1-1, with D perhaps matching TRBD1 (5 bases). This receptor was taken from a woman in her late teens or twenties in good health. The CDR3 DNA is TGCGCCAGCAGCCAAGACAGGGTTTCGGCTGAAGCTTTCTTT. It translates to CASSQDRVSAEAFF.